This passage covers 28 T cell receptor beta chains from one sample sequenced in a study of blood T cell repertoires in COVID-19. The protocol was immunoSEQ multiplex PCR, while the TCRdb copy is restricted to in-frame clones and leaves out a portion. This table has 150,000 or so clones, 70% to 90% appearing once. Sequencing was carried out using peripheral blood. The receptors shown here come from a man aged 45 to 65 with active or convalescent COVID-19.

This clone was observed a handful of times. This chain connects TRBV10-1 to TRBJ1-1; D not certain. The CDR3 runs to 16 residues. The V end lost 0 bases, the J end lost 3 bases, and 14 bases lay between the germline ends. Germline loops: CDR1 WNHNN, CDR2 SYGVQD (reference sequence). In DNA form, the CDR3 reads TGCGCCAGCAGTGAGTCGAATACATTACACCACACTGAAGCTTTCTTT. Amino acids: CASSESNTLHHTEAFF.

This clone was recorded once. The chain uses TRBV3-1 (or the pseudogene TRBV3-2) and TRBJ2-7, with 8 bases identical to TRBD2. The trim removed 2 bases at V and 6 bases at J, leaving 9 bases unmatched. The length of the CDR3 is 15 residues. The germline V gene has CDR1 LGHDT and CDR2 YNNKEL (reference sequence). The CDR3 spells CASSQLAGSRVEQYF. CDR3 in DNA: TGTGCCAGCAGCCAATTAGCGGGATCCCGGGTCGAGCAGTACTTC.

The genes are TRBV9 and TRBJ1-4; no clear D. The CDR3 extends over 13 amino acids. Germline lookup yields CDR1 SGDLS and CDR2 YYNGEE. The V end lost 4 bases, the J end lost 2 bases, and 6 bases lay between the germline ends. The CDR3 protein is CASSPGTNEKLFF. The DNA of the CDR3 is TGTGCCAGCAGCCCAGGCACTAATGAAAAACTGTTTTTT.

As to this clone: This may arise from a read error, as a much more abundant clone is one base away. The CDR3 region is CASNLAGDTQYF. CDR3 nucleotide sequence: TGTGCCAGCAACCTAGCGGGGGATACGCAGTATTTT. The gene calls are TRBV5-4 and TRBJ2-3; TRBD2 matches at 9 bases. Germline V gene sequence: CDR1 SGHNT, CDR2 YYREEE (reference sequence). CDR3 length equals 12 residues. After removal of 6 bases from V and 6 bases from J, the junction contained 2 bases not matched to a gene. Filled out from reference TRBV5-4 and TRBJ2-3, the complete variable domain reads ETGVTQSPTHLIKTRGQQVTLRCSSQSGHNTVSWYQQALGQGPQFIFQYYREEENGRGNFPPRFSGLQFPNYSSELNVNALELDDSALYLCASNLAGDTQYFGPGTRLTVL.

This clone came up once. The CDR3 sequence: CASSLGRDRSQETQYF. DNA of the CDR3: TGTGCCAGCAGCTTAGGTCGGGACAGATCCCAAGAGACCCAGTACTTC. J is TRBJ2-5 and V is TRBV13, with 7 bases aligning to TRBD1. The V segment lost 0 bases and the J segment 1 base; nucleotides outside the gene matches: 5. Germline V CDR1 and CDR2: PRHDT, FYEKMQ (reference sequence). The CDR3 has 16 residues.

The V gene is TRBV6-5, the J gene TRBJ2-7; 10 bases line up with TRBD2. The ends lost 6 bases at V and 6 bases at J; junction bases unmatched: 8. The CDR3 runs 14 residues. Germline V gene data show CDR1 as MNHEY and CDR2 as SVGAGI. The CDR3 sequence is CASSSLAGHGEQYF. In DNA form, the CDR3 reads TGTGCCAGCAGCTCACTAGCGGGACATGGCGAGCAGTACTTC.

The chain links TRBV6-5 to TRBJ1-6; 7 bases fit TRBD1. Per germline, CDR1 MNHEY and CDR2 SVGAGI. There are 15 residues in the CDR3. V shed 6 bases, J shed 0 bases, and the junction held 2 bases outside the gene matches. The CDR3 sequence is CASRTGSSYNSPLHF. Here the CDR3 DNA reads TGTGCCAGCAGGACAGGGAGCTCCTATAATTCACCCCTCCACTTT.

The rearrangement joins TRBV7-2 to TRBJ2-5, with 7 bases aligning to TRBD2. J gave up 2 bases and V 2 bases, and 8 bases lay outside the gene matches. In germline, CDR1 is SGHTA, CDR2 FQGNSA. The CDR3 length is 16 residues. The CDR3 DNA is TGTGCCAGCAGCTTATTTTTGGCAGCGGGGCAAGAGACCCAGTACTTC. Translation: CASSLFLAAGQETQYF.

The V gene is TRBV9, the J gene TRBJ1-6, with 7 bases aligning to TRBD1. The CDR3 is 18 amino acids. Trimming at V came to 0 bases and at J to 3 bases, leaving 9 bases not matched to a gene. Per germline, CDR1 SGDLS and CDR2 YYNGEE. The CDR3 nucleotides read TGTGCCAGCAGCGTAGAAACCGGGACAGCAAACTATAATTCACCCCTCCACTTT. As protein: CASSVETGTANYNSPLHF.

The rearrangement links TRBV7-8 to TRBJ1-5, with D possibly TRBD1 on 6 matching bases. There are 17 residues in the CDR3. CDR1 and CDR2 from the germline V gene are SGHVS and FQNEAQ. With 5 bases removed from V and 0 bases from J, the gap between germline ends came to 17 bases. The DNA for the CDR3 is TGTGCCAGCAGCCAGAGCCCAACAGGGTATAGCAATCAGCCCCAGCATTTT. This gives the protein CASSQSPTGYSNQPQHF.

The J gene is TRBJ2-2, the V gene TRBV5-6; 7 positions agree with TRBD2. The germline V gene encodes CDR1 SGHDT and CDR2 YYEEEE. The length of the CDR3 is 15 residues. With 3 bases clipped from V and 0 bases from J, the junction kept 2 bases outside the gene matches. CDR3 nucleotide sequence: TGTGCCAGCAGCTACGGACTAGCGAACACCGGGGAGCTGTTTTTT. This codes for CASSYGLANTGELFF.

This clone was observed a single time. The chain recombines TRBV9 with TRBJ2-5; D remains ambiguous. There are 14 residues in the CDR3. Germline V gene sequence: CDR1 SGDLS, CDR2 YYNGEE. V gave up 0 bases and J gave up 2 bases, with 8 bases separating them. The CDR3 region has the DNA TGTGCCAGCAGCGTAGATCACAGACAAGAGACCCAGTACTTC. It is translated as CASSVDHRQETQYF.

This clone was observed a few times. The chain has TRBV6-5 and TRBJ2-1, with unresolved D. The CDR3 contains 11 residues. V was shortened by 6 bases and J by 4 bases, with 4 bases between the two germline ends. Per the germline V gene, CDR1 is MNHEY and CDR2 is SVGAGI. CDR3 sequence: CASSQYNEQFF. As DNA, the CDR3 is TGTGCCAGCAGCCAGTACAATGAGCAGTTCTTC.

The CDR3 spells CATSNQEKLFF. Here the CDR3 DNA reads TGTGCCACCAGCAATCAGGAAAAACTGTTTTTT. The chain carries TRBV15 and TRBJ1-4; unclear D gene. CDR1 is LNHNV and CDR2 is YYDKDF in the germline V gene (reference sequence). V shed 4 bases and J shed 8 bases, with 5 bases lying between them. The CDR3 has 11 residues.

The chain carries TRBV14 and TRBJ1-1; a weak D match, TRBD1 (5 bases). V gave up 4 bases and J gave up 8 bases, with 17 bases separating them. From germline, CDR1 is SGHDN and CDR2 FVKESK. The CDR3 covers 14 residues. The DNA of the CDR3 is TGTGCCAGCAGCCCGAGAACAGGAACACTGGAAGCTTTCTTT. This encodes CASSPRTGTLEAFF.

In this sample, this clone turned up once. The chain carries TRBV6-1 and TRBJ2-4; 7 bases align to TRBD1. The CDR3 runs 17 residues. The junction had 10 bases not matched to a gene; V was cut back by 4 bases and J by 1 base. Per germline, CDR1 MNHNS and CDR2 SASEGT. The CDR3 region has the DNA TGTGCCAGCAGTGGTACGACAGGGTCGGGGGCCAAAAACATTCAGTACTTC. Its translation is CASSGTTGSGAKNIQYF.

The chain is built from TRBV4-2 and TRBJ2-2; 13 nucleotides agree with TRBD2. The CDR3 totals 16 residues. The J segment lost 6 bases and the V segment lost 4 bases, leaving 5 bases of the junction unmatched. The germline V gene has CDR1 LGHNA and CDR2 YNFKEQ. The CDR3, as DNA: TGTGCCAGCAGCCCAACTAGCGGGGGGGGACCCGGGGAGCTGTTTTTT. Its translation is CASSPTSGGGPGELFF.

The V and J genes are TRBV5-5 and TRBJ2-5; D is perhaps TRBD2 (6 bases). This CDR3 has 16 amino acids. Per the germline V gene, CDR1 is SGHKS and CDR2 is YYEKEE (reference sequence). V lost 0 bases to trimming and J lost 5 bases, with 17 bases between them. CDR3 residues: CASSLAVGGAQETQYF. For the CDR3, the DNA is TGTGCCAGCAGCTTGGCCGTAGGAGGGGCACAGGAGACCCAGTACTTC.

The chain joins TRBV9 to TRBJ2-7, with 7 bases identical to TRBD1. This CDR3 is 17 amino acids long. Germline V gene sequence: CDR1 SGDLS, CDR2 YYNGEE. The V gene end was trimmed by 4 bases and the J gene end by 2 bases; junction bases not matched to a gene: 15. The CDR3 coding sequence is TGTGCCAGCAGCATCCGGGACAGTTCACCTCTGCCCTACGAGCAGTACTTC. This translates into CASSIRDSSPLPYEQYF.

This sequence joins TRBV11-3 and TRBJ2-5; 8 bases line up with TRBD1. CDR1 is SGHNT, CDR2 YENEEA, per germline. J gave up 5 bases and V 8 bases, and 4 bases lay outside the gene matches. The length of the CDR3 is 12 residues. The CDR3 coding sequence is TGTGCCAGCCAGACAGGGGTCGAGACCCAGTACTTC. This gives the protein CASQTGVETQYF.

The chain carries TRBV5-1 and TRBJ2-4; 7 bases align to TRBD1. Germline CDR1 is SGHRS and CDR2 is YFSETQ. Unmatched junction bases numbered 5, after V lost 2 bases and J lost 0 bases. The CDR3 consists of 16 residues. The CDR3 DNA follows: TGCGCCAGCAGCTTCGGACAGGCCCTAGCCAAAAACATTCAGTACTTC. It codes for CASSFGQALAKNIQYF.

The chain is built from TRBV2 and TRBJ2-1; D is perhaps TRBD1 (5 bases). Germline lookup yields CDR1 SNHLY and CDR2 FYNNEI. V lost 7 bases and J lost 8, with 15 bases in between. The CDR3 spans 13 residues. CDR3 nucleotide sequence: TGTGCCAGCACTCCAGGGATCAGAGATGAGCAGTTCTTC. This encodes CASTPGIRDEQFF.

This clone was counted between two and nine times. The DNA of the CDR3 is TGTGCCACCAGTGATCCCTACAGGGATACAGCGGGGGGCTTCTCCTACAATGAGCAGTTCTTC. It translates to CATSDPYRDTAGGFSYNEQFF. This chain links TRBV24-1 with TRBJ2-1; 9 bases are a match to TRBD2. The CDR3 contains 21 residues. The V gene's germline CDR1 is KGHDR and CDR2 SFDVKD. The trim removed 3 bases at V and 0 bases at J, leaving 17 bases unmatched.

The chain combines TRBV9 with TRBJ1-1; D might be TRBD1 (6 bases). The CDR3 has 15 residues. The V gene's germline CDR1 is SGDLS and CDR2 YYNGEE. V lost 4 bases, J lost 0 bases, and 13 bases lay in between. In DNA, the CDR3 is TGTGCCAGCAGCCCCAGGACAGTAATGAACACTGAAGCTTTCTTT. Protein sequence: CASSPRTVMNTEAFF.

This clone has a single count. The chain is built from TRBV24-1 and TRBJ2-1; 7 nucleotides align to TRBD2. Germline V gives CDR1 KGHDR, CDR2 SFDVKD. V lost 0 bases, J lost 8 bases, and 9 bases stayed unmatched. The CDR3 length is 16 residues. The CDR3 here is CATSDLMGRESDEQFF. CDR3 DNA: TGTGCCACCAGTGATTTGATGGGGCGGGAGAGCGATGAGCAGTTCTTC.

Concerning this clone: The junction departs from the called germline gene at one end, perhaps through a read error. The chain links TRBV15 to TRBJ2-7; no definite D call. CDR3 length: 17 residues. Germline CDR1 reads LNHNV; CDR2 reads YYDKDF (reference sequence). The CDR3 sequence is CATSGDWFREDGDEQYF. For the CDR3, the DNA is TGTGCCACCAGCGGAGACTGGTTTCGAGAAGACGGAGACGAGCAGTACTTC.

This sequence joins TRBV7-2 and TRBJ1-4; D gene unclear. The CDR3 is made up of 14 amino acids. V lost 5 bases, J lost 7 bases, and 14 bases lay in between. Germline V gene data show CDR1 as SGHTA and CDR2 as FQGNSA. The CDR3 spells CASSQRVSGEKLFF. The CDR3 DNA is TGTGCCAGCAGCCAGAGGGTGAGCGGTGAAAAACTGTTTTTT.

The chain uses TRBV30 and TRBJ2-3, with no clear D. Trimming left V 2 bases short and J 5 bases short, with 8 bases between. CDR1 is GTSNPN, CDR2 SVGIG, per germline (reference sequence). This CDR3 has 12 residues. The CDR3 is CAWSPSRDTQYF. The CDR3 nucleotides read TGTGCCTGGAGTCCATCTAGAGATACGCAGTATTTT.